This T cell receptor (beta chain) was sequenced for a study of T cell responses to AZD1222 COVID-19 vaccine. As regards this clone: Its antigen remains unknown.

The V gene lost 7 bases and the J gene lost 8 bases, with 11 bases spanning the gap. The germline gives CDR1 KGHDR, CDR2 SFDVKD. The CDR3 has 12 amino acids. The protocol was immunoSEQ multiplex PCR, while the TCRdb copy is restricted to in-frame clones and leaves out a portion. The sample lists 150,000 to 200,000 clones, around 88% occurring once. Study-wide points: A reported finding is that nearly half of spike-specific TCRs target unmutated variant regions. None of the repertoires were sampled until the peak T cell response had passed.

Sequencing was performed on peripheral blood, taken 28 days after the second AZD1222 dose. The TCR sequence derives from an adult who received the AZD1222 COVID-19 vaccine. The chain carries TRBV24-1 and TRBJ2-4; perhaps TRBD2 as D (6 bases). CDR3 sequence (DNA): TGTGCCACCAGGGGACCGGGAGACATTCAGTACTTC. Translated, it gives CATRGPGDIQYF.